This TCR beta chain emerged from a study of shared clonotypes between healthy human individuals. Study at large: Plates per donor: three CD4 naive, three CD4 memory, two CD8 naive, one CD8 memory.

V was cut by 7 bases and J by 4 bases, with 11 bases left in between. CDR3 length equals 13 residues. Germline V gene sequence: CDR1 SQVTM, CDR2 ANQGSEA. As concerns this clone: Its matching antigen is unknown.

Only in-frame clones appear in the TCRdb table, and some are missing; sequencing was by immunoSEQ multiplex PCR. The data hold about 2 million clones, with approximately 94% observed a single time. Naive CD8 cells comprised CD45RO-negative, CCR7-positively selected cells, excluding terminally differentiated effector memory CD45RA+ cells. The study's findings and limits: Shared across several donors were around 5% of the naive CD4 clonotypes. Non-shared clonotypes displayed generation probabilities falling below those of clonotypes present in all four donors. Rarefaction demonstrated incomplete sorted-subset sequencing despite large depth.

The TCR sequence derives from a man aged 18 to 35 in good health. This rearrangement joins TRBV29-1 to TRBJ2-6; D gene ambiguous. Sequencing was carried out using naive CD8+ T cells sorted from blood. The CDR3 DNA reads TGCAGCGCCATCCGTGTCGGGGCCAACGTCCTGACTTTC. Protein sequence: CSAIRVGANVLTF.